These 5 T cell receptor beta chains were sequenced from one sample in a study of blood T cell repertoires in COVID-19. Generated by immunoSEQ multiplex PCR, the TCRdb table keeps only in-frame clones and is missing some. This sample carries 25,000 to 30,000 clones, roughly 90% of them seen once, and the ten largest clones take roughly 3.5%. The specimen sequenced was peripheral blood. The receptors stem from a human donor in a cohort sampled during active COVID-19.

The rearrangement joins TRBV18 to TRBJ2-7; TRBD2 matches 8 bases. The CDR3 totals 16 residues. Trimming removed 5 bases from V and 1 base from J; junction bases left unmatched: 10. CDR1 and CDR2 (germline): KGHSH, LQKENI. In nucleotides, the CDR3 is TGTGCCAGCTCAATTATCAGCGGGGGCCCTTCCTACGAGCAGTACTTC. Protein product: CASSIISGGPSYEQYF.

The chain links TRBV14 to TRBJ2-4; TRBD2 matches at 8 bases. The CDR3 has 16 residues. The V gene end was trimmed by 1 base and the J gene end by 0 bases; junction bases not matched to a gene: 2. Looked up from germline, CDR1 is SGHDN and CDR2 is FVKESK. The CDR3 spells CASSQGTSGAKNIQYF. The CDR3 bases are TGTGCCAGCAGCCAAGGTACTAGCGGAGCCAAAAACATTCAGTACTTC.

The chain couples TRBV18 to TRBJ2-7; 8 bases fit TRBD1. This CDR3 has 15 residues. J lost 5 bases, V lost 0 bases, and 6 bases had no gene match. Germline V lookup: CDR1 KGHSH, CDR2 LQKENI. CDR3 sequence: CASSPPRTGFHEQYF. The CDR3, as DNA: TGTGCCAGCTCACCACCCAGGACAGGGTTCCACGAGCAGTACTTC. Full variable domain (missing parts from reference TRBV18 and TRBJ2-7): NAGVMQNPRHLVRRRGQEARLRCSPMKGHSHVYWYRQLPEEGLKFMVYLQKENIIDESGMPKERFSAEFPKEGPSILRIQQVVRGDSAAYFCASSPPRTGFHEQYFGPGTRLTVT.

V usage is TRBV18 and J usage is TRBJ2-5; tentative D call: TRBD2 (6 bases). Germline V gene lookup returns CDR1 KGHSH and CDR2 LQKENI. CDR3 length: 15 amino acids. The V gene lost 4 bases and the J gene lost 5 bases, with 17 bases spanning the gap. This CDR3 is CASSLRVWGGETQYF. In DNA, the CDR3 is TGTGCCAGCTCACTACGGGTATGGGGAGGCGAGACCCAGTACTTC.

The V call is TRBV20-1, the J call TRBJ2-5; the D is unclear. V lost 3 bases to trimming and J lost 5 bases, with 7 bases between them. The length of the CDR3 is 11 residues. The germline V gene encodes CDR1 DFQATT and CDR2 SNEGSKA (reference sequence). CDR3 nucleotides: TGCAGTGCTAGGCCTCGGGAGACCCAGTACTTC. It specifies CSARPRETQYF.